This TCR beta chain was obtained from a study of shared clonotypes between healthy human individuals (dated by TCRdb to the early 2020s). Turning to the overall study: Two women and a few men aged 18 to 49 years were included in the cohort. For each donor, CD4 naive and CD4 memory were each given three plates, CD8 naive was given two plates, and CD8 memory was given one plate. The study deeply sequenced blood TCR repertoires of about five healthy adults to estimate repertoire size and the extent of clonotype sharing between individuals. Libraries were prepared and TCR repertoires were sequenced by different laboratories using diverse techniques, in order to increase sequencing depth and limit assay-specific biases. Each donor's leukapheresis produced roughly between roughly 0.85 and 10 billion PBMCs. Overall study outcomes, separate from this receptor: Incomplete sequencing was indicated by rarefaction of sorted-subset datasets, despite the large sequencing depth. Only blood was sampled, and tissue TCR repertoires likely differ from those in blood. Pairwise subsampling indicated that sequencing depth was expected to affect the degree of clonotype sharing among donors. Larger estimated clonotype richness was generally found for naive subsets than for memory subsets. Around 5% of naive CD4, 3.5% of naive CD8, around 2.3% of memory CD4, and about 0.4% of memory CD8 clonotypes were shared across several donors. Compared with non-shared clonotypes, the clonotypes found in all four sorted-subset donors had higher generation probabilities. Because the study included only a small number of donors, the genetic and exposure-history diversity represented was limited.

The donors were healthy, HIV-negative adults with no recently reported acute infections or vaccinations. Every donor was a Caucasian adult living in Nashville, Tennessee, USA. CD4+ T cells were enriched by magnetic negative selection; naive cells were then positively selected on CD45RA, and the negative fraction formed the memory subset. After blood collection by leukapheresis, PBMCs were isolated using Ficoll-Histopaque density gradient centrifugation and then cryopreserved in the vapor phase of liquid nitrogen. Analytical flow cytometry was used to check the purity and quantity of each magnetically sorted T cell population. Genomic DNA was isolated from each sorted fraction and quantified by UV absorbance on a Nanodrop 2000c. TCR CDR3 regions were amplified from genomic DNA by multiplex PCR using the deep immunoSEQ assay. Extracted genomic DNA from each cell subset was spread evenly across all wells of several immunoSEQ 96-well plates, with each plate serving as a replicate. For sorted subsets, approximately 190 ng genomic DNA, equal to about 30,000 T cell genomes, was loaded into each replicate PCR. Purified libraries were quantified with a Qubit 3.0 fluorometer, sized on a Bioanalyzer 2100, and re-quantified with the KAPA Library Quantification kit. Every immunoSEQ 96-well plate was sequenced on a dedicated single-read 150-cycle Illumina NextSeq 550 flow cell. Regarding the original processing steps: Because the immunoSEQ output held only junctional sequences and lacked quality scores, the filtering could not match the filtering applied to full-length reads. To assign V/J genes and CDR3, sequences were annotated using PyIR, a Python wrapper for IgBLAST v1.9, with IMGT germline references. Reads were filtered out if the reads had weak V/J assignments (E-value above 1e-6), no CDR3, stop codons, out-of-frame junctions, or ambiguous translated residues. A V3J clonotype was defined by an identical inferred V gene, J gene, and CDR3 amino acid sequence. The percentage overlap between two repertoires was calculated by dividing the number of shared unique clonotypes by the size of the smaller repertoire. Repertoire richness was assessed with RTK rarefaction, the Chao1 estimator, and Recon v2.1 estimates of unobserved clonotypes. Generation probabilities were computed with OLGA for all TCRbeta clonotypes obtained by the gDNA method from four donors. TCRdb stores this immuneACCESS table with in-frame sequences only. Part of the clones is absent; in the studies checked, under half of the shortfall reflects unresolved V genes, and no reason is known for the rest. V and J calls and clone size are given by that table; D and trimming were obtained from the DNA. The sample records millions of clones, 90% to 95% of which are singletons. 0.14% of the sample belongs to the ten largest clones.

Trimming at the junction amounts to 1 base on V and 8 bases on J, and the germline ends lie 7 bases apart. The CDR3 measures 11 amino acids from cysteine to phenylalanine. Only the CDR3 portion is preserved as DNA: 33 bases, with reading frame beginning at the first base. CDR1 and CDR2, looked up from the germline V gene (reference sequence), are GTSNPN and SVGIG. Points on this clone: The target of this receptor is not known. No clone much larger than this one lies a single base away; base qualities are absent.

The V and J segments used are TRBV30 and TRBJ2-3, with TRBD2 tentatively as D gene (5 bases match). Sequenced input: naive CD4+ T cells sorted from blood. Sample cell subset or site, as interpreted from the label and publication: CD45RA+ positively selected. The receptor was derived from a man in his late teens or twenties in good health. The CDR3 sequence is CAWSGTLTQYF. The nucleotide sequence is TGTGCCTGGAGTGGGACTCTTACGCAGTATTTT.